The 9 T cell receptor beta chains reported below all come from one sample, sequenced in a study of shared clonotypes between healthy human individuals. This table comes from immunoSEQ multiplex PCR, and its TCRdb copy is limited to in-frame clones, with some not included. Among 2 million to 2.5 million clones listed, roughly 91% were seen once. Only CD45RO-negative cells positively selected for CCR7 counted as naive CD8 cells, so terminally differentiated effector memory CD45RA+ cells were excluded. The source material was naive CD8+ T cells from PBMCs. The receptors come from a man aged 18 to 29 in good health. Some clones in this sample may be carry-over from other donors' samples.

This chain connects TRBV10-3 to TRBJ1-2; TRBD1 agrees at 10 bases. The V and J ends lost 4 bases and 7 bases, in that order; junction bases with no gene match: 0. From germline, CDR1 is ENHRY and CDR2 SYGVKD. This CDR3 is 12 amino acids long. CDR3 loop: CAISGTGGGYTF. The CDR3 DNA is TGTGCCATCAGTGGGACAGGGGGTGGCTACACCTTC.

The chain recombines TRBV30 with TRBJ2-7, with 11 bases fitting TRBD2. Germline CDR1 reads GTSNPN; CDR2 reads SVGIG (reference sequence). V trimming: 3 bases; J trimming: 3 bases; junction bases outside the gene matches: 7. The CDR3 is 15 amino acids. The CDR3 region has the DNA TGTGCCTGGAGGTCACTAGCGGGAGCAGTCTACGAGCAGTACTTC. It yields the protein CAWRSLAGAVYEQYF.

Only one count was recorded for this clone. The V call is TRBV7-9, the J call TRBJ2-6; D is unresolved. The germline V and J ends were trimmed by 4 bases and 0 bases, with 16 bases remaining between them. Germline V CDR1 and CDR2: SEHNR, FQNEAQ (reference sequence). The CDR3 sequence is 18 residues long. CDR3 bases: TGTGCCAGCAGCTCCTCATTAGTACCGGACTCTGGGGCCAACGTCCTGACTTTC. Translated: CASSSSLVPDSGANVLTF.

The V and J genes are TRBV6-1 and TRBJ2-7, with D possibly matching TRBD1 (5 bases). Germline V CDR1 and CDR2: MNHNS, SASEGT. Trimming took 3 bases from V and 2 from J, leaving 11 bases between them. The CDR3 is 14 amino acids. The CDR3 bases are TGTGCCAGCAGTGAGGGGCCGCAGCCCTACGAGCAGTACTTC. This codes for CASSEGPQPYEQYF.

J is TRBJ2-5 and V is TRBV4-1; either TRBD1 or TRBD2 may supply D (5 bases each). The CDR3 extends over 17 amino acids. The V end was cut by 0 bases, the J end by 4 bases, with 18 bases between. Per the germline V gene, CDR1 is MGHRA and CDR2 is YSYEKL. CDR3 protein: CASSQDRGSEYGETQYF. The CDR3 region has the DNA TGCGCCAGCAGCCAAGATAGGGGTAGCGAGTACGGAGAGACCCAGTACTTC.

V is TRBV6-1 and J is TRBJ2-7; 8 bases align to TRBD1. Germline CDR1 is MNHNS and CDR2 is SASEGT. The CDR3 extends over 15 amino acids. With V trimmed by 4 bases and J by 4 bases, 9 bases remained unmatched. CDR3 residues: CASSAHGTGGYEQYF. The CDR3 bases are TGTGCCAGCAGTGCTCACGGGACAGGAGGATACGAGCAGTACTTC.

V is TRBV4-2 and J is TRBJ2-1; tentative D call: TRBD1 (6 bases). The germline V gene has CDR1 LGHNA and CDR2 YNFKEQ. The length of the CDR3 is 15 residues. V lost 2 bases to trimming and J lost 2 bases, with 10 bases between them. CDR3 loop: CASSQLDSTYNEQFF. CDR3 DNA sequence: TGTGCCAGCAGCCAACTGGACAGTACCTACAATGAGCAGTTCTTC.

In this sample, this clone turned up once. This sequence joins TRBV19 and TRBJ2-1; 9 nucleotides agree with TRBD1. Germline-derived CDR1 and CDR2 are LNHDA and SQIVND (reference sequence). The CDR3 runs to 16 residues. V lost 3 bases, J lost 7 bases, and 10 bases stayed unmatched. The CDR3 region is CASSMFGTGKVNEQFF. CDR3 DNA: TGTGCCAGTAGTATGTTCGGGACAGGGAAAGTTAATGAGCAGTTCTTC.

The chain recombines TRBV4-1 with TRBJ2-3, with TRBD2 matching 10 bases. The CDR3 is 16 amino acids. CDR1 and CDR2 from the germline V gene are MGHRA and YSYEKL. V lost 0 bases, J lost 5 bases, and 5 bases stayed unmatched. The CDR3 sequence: CASSQESLAGRDTQYF. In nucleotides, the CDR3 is TGCGCCAGCAGCCAAGAGTCACTAGCGGGACGAGATACGCAGTATTTT.